This T cell receptor (beta chain) was obtained from a study of chronic HIV infection and antiretroviral therapy. The CDR3 sequence is 14 residues long. V dropped 0 bases and J dropped 4 bases, with 7 bases sitting between them. Germline V lookup: CDR1 MDHEN, CDR2 SYDVKM. TCRdb re-analysed the 5' RACE reads in MiXCR, keeping a single row per CDR3 protein. This sample yields some 37,000 distinct CDR3 sequences, of which about 7.4% are seen a single time; 2.9% belongs to the top ten. The sequence came from an adult who had HIV and had not received antiretroviral therapy, or was an uninfected healthy control (not recorded which). The chain is built from TRBV28 and TRBJ2-1; D unresolved. The source material was peripheral blood. This CDR3 reads CASSLWNPYNEQFF. CDR3 DNA: TGTGCCAGCAGTTTATGGAACCCTTACAATGAGCAGTTCTTC. Supplemented by reference TRBV28 and TRBJ2-1, the full variable domain reads DVKVTQSSRYLVKRTGEKVFLECVQDMDHENMFWYRQDPGLGLRLIYFSYDVKMKEKGDIPEGYSVSREKKERFSLILESASTNQTSMYLCASSLWNPYNEQFFGPGTRLTVL.